The 3 T cell receptor beta chains listed next were all sequenced from one sample in a study of CD8+ T cells in alopecia areata. Extracted RNA was reverse transcribed, and the resulting cDNA served as sequencing template. Method: immunoSEQ multiplex PCR; TCRdb's copy keeps in-frame clones and lacks some. The data hold about 200,000 clones, with 55% to 70% observed a single time. Described treatment: oral pan-JAK inhibitor, 5-10 mg twice daily. This specimen consisted of CD4+ T cells sorted from blood, obtained at week 4, from a patient treated with tofacitinib. Receptors were obtained from a human donor with alopecia areata.

The DNA of the CDR3 is TGTGCCAGCAGTTACACCGGACAGAACCAAGAGACCCAGTACTTC. It translates to CASSYTGQNQETQYF. V and J are TRBV6-5 and TRBJ2-5; D is perhaps TRBD1 (6 bases). This CDR3 contains 15 residues. The V end lost 2 bases, the J end lost 0 bases, and 10 bases lay between the germline ends. Germline V gene sequence: CDR1 MNHEY, CDR2 SVGAGI.

This chain connects TRBV7-6 to TRBJ2-1; D gene ambiguous. CDR1 is SGHVS, CDR2 FNYEAQ, per germline. This CDR3 is built from 13 residues. The V gene lost 2 bases and the J gene lost 4 bases, with 6 bases spanning the gap. The CDR3 here is CASSLSRYNEQFF. CDR3 coding DNA: TGTGCCAGCAGCTTATCCAGATACAATGAGCAGTTCTTC.

The rearrangement uses TRBV29-1 and TRBJ2-5; 7 nucleotides match TRBD1. With 5 bases clipped from V and 5 bases from J, the junction kept 5 bases outside the gene matches. The CDR3 is 12 amino acids. The germline V gene has CDR1 SQVTM and CDR2 ANQGSEA. CDR3 DNA sequence: TGCAGCGTTCTGAGGGGGCTGGAGACCCAGTACTTC. As protein: CSVLRGLETQYF. Full variable domain (rest looked up from reference TRBV29-1 and TRBJ2-5): SAVISQKPSRDICQRGTSLTIQCQVDSQVTMMFWYRQQPGQSLTLIATANQGSEATYESGFVIDKFPISRPNLTFSTLTVSNMSPEDSSIYLCSVLRGLETQYFGPGTRLLVL.